A single sample gave rise to the 12 T cell receptor beta chains below, sequenced in a study of blood T cells in healthy people across ages. A J-beta primer mix and a sample-barcoded 5' primer were used in a second PCR of about 7 to 12 cycles. TCRdb fed the 5' RACE reads into MiXCR, producing one record per CDR3 protein. The table has approximately 780,000 distinct CDR3 sequences, approximately 24% seen once. Another study also made use of these data, one on T cells of mothers and their children.

The sample was blood. These receptors all come from a boy between 10 and 17 years old in good health.

The CDR3 DNA is TGCAGTGCTAGACATTTGCCCGAGGCCCCCGGCTACGAGCAGTACTTC. It encodes CSARHLPEAPGYEQYF. The chain uses TRBV20-1 and TRBJ2-5; D ambiguous. The J call may not be correct, given that the DNA end is closer to TRBJ2-7. The germline V gene encodes CDR1 DFQATT and CDR2 SNEGSKA (reference sequence). This CDR3 spans 16 amino acids.

The sample holds many counts of this clonotype. V and J are TRBV7-9 and TRBJ2-4; 10 bases align to TRBD2. Germline V gene lookup returns CDR1 SEHNR and CDR2 FQNEAQ (reference sequence). Losses at the gene ends were 0 bases for V and 5 bases for J; bases not matched to a gene: 10. This CDR3 spans 18 amino acids. Here the CDR3 reads CASSLAPLLAGSENIQYF. CDR3 DNA sequence: TGTGCCAGCAGCTTAGCGCCTCTACTAGCGGGGAGTGAAAACATTCAGTACTTC.

This clonotype was detected a few times. The chain joins TRBV5-1 to TRBJ2-7, with TRBD2 as a possible D gene (5 bases). CDR1 is SGHRS, CDR2 YFSETQ, per germline. The germline V and J ends were trimmed by 1 base and 3 bases, with 11 bases remaining between them. The CDR3 has 14 residues. The CDR3 loop is CASSLLSGIYEQYF. DNA of the CDR3: TGCGCCAGCAGCTTGCTATCCGGGATCTACGAGCAGTACTTC.

J is TRBJ1-2 and V is TRBV7-9; D remains unclear. V was cut by 5 bases and J by 4 bases, with 5 bases left in between. The CDR3 runs to 11 residues. CDR1 and CDR2 (germline): SEHNR, FQNEAQ (reference sequence). CDR3 protein: CASSKSYGYTF. DNA for the CDR3: TGTGCCAGCAGCAAGAGCTATGGCTACACCTTC.

The rearrangement uses TRBV5-6 and TRBJ2-5; D is unresolved. The CDR3 runs 16 residues. Germline-derived CDR1 and CDR2 are SGHDT and YYEEEE. V was cut by 4 bases and J by 0 bases, with 16 bases left in between. CDR3 amino acids: CASSPHVEMYQETQYF. CDR3 nucleotide sequence: TGTGCCAGCAGCCCACACGTAGAAATGTACCAAGAGACCCAGTACTTC.

V gene TRBV5-1 combines with J gene TRBJ2-5; D might be TRBD1 (6 bases). The CDR3 sequence is 14 residues long. V was clipped by 2 bases and J by 5 bases, with 13 bases between them. From germline, CDR1 is SGHRS and CDR2 YFSETQ. The CDR3 DNA reads TGCGCCAGCAGCTTACAGGGAATGTGGGAGACCCAGTACTTC. It codes for CASSLQGMWETQYF.

The J gene is TRBJ2-1, the V gene TRBV2; 12 nucleotides agree with TRBD2. In germline, CDR1 is SNHLY, CDR2 FYNNEI. CDR3 length: 15 residues. J gave up 8 bases and V 6 bases, and 8 bases lay outside the gene matches. As DNA, the CDR3 is TGTGCCAGCAGCTCTAGCGGGGGGGAAGGCCATGAGCAGTTCTTC. Its translation is CASSSSGGEGHEQFF.

The V and J genes are TRBV7-3 and TRBJ1-6; D perhaps matches TRBD1 (6 bases). The CDR3 length is 16 residues. Germline V gene data show CDR1 as SGHTA and CDR2 as FQGTGA. Trimming cost V 5 bases and J 5 bases, with 16 bases left between them. The CDR3 loop is CASSLRGPGDNSPLHF. The CDR3 bases are TGTGCCAGCAGCCTCAGGGGCCCGGGCGATAATTCACCCCTCCACTTT.

This sequence joins TRBV7-9 and TRBJ1-4, with D perhaps TRBD1 (6 bases). The germline V gene has CDR1 SEHNR and CDR2 FQNEAQ (reference sequence). CDR3 length: 15 amino acids. V dropped 3 bases and J dropped 8 bases, with 16 bases sitting between them. The CDR3 region has the DNA TGTGCCAGCAGCTTTTGGGGGGGGCGACAGGAAAAACTGTTTTTT. It encodes CASSFWGGRQEKLFF.

The table lists this clonotype with many counts. The gene calls are TRBV3-1 and TRBJ2-1; TRBD2 might be the D (6 bases). CDR1 is LGHDT and CDR2 is YNNKEL in the germline V gene (reference sequence). The CDR3 has 19 residues. The V end lost 0 bases, the J end lost 4 bases, and 22 bases lay between the germline ends. The CDR3 sequence: CASSQEGAPRRGDYNEQFF. The CDR3, as DNA: TGTGCCAGCAGCCAAGAAGGGGCCCCTCGGCGGGGCGATTACAATGAGCAGTTCTTC.

In its sample, this clonotype was seen a few times. The rearrangement uses TRBV20-1 and TRBJ2-5; D uncertain. The CDR3 is 13 residues long. V shed 1 base and J shed 7 bases, with 13 bases lying between them. Germline CDR1 and CDR2: DFQATT and SNEGSKA (reference sequence). CDR3 in amino acids: CSARVQTGWTQYF. The CDR3 DNA reads as TGCAGTGCTAGAGTCCAGACCGGGTGGACCCAGTACTTC.

The rearrangement joins TRBV14 to TRBJ2-5, with D perhaps assigned TRBD1 or TRBD2 (5 bases each). CDR1 and CDR2 from the germline V gene are SGHDN and FVKESK. Trimming left V 4 bases short and J 0 bases short, with 9 bases between. The CDR3 extends over 14 amino acids. The CDR3 loop reads CASSPGTYQETQYF. The CDR3 DNA is TGTGCCAGCAGCCCAGGGACGTACCAAGAGACCCAGTACTTC. Drawing the rest from reference TRBV14 and TRBJ2-5, the complete variable domain is EAGVTQFPSHSVIEKGQTVTLRCDPISGHDNLYWYRRVMGKEIKFLLHFVKESKQDESGMPNNRFLAERTGGTYSTLKVQPAELEDSGVYFCASSPGTYQETQYFGPGTRLLVL.